The 15 T cell receptor beta chains below all came from one sample that was sequenced in a study of blood T cell repertoires in COVID-19. Profiling relied on immunoSEQ multiplex PCR, and the TCRdb table lists in-frame clones only, not all of them. The table lists hundreds of thousands of clones, roughly 90% of them singletons. The sequenced sample consisted of PBMCs or T cells enriched from blood (not recorded which). The source is a woman aged 25 to 39 with acute COVID-19.

The V and J genes are TRBV9 and TRBJ2-2; 8 nucleotides align to TRBD1. V lost 2 bases and J lost 3; bases outside the gene matches: 6. This CDR3 is 16 amino acids long. Germline lookup yields CDR1 SGDLS and CDR2 YYNGEE. CDR3 sequence reads: CASSVYHRGDTGELFF. CDR3 DNA sequence: TGTGCCAGCAGCGTTTACCACAGGGGGGACACCGGGGAGCTGTTTTTT.

J is TRBJ2-1 and V is TRBV7-8, with TRBD2 identical over 7 bases. After removal of 0 bases from V and 1 base from J, the junction contained 6 bases not matched to a gene. The V gene's germline CDR1 is SGHVS and CDR2 FQNEAQ. This CDR3 spans 17 amino acids. CDR3 sequence reads: CASSLARGAGSYNEQFF. CDR3 coding DNA: TGTGCCAGCAGCTTAGCCAGAGGAGCGGGATCCTACAATGAGCAGTTCTTC.

J is TRBJ2-5 and V is TRBV29-1, with TRBD1 identical over 7 bases. The J segment lost 4 bases and the V segment lost 5 bases, leaving 7 bases of the junction unmatched. Germline CDR1 and CDR2: SQVTM and ANQGSEA. The CDR3 runs 13 residues. The CDR3 reads CSVPDRVGETQYF. The CDR3 DNA reads as TGCAGCGTTCCTGACAGGGTGGGAGAGACCCAGTACTTC. The full variable domain, completed using reference TRBV29-1 and TRBJ2-5, is SAVISQKPSRDICQRGTSLTIQCQVDSQVTMMFWYRQQPGQSLTLIATANQGSEATYESGFVIDKFPISRPNLTFSTLTVSNMSPEDSSIYLCSVPDRVGETQYFGPGTRLLVL.

V gene TRBV18 combines with J gene TRBJ2-1; 12 nucleotides align to TRBD2. The trim removed 3 bases at V and 5 bases at J, leaving 5 bases unmatched. Germline CDR1 and CDR2: KGHSH and LQKENI. The CDR3 sequence is 16 residues long. CDR3 amino acids: CASSPPGLAGNNEQFF. CDR3 nucleotide sequence: TGTGCCAGCTCACCTCCCGGACTAGCGGGAAACAATGAGCAGTTCTTC.

In this sample, this clone turned up once. The chain has TRBV20-1 and TRBJ2-2, with D tentatively TRBD2 (5 bases). Looked up from germline, CDR1 is DFQATT and CDR2 is SNEGSKA (reference sequence). The CDR3 is 11 amino acids. The CDR3 nucleotides are TGCAGCGGTCTAGCAATCGGGGAGCTGTTTTTT. This translates into CSGLAIGELFF.

The rearrangement joins TRBV20-1 to TRBJ2-5; 7 positions match TRBD2. V dropped 3 bases and J dropped 1; count of bases not matched to a gene: 5. The CDR3 is 14 amino acids. Germline CDR1 and CDR2: DFQATT and SNEGSKA (reference sequence). The CDR3 DNA reads as TGCAGTGCTAGTCTGACGGGGGGCCAAGAGACCCAGTACTTC. It specifies CSASLTGGQETQYF.

The chain recombines TRBV9 with TRBJ1-2; D is uncertain. The CDR3 totals 14 residues. Per germline, CDR1 SGDLS and CDR2 YYNGEE. Trimming stripped 0 bases from V and 2 bases from J, with 8 bases between. The CDR3 DNA reads as TGTGCCAGCAGCGTAGTGCCGGGAAACTATGGCTACACCTTC. This sequence encodes CASSVVPGNYGYTF.

The J gene is TRBJ2-3, the V gene TRBV6-2 or TRBV6-3; D might be TRBD2 (5 bases). The CDR3 loop spans 15 amino acids. V gave up 2 bases and J gave up 2 bases, with 11 bases separating them. Germline-derived CDR1 and CDR2 are MNHEY and SVGEGT. The CDR3 bases are TGTGCCAGCAGTTACCTTGGAGGTGCCACAGATACGCAGTATTTT. The encoded protein is CASSYLGGATDTQYF.

V gene TRBV27 combines with J gene TRBJ1-1; TRBD1 agrees at 9 bases. From germline, CDR1 is MNHEY and CDR2 SMNVEV (reference sequence). With V trimmed by 5 bases and J by 3 bases, 7 bases remained unmatched. This CDR3 contains 15 residues. DNA of the CDR3: TGTGCCAGCAGTCCGGACAGGGGAGGGTACACTGAAGCTTTCTTT. Translating it yields CASSPDRGGYTEAFF.

CDR3 loop: CASSPRQASYQPQHF. For the CDR3, the DNA is TGTGCCAGCAGTCCCCGACAGGCCTCCTATCAGCCCCAGCATTTT. This rearrangement joins TRBV28 to TRBJ1-5, with D maybe TRBD1 (6 bases). V lost 5 bases, J lost 5 bases, and 16 bases lay in between. The CDR3 consists of 15 residues. Per the germline V gene, CDR1 is MDHEN and CDR2 is SYDVKM.

The chain joins TRBV5-4 to TRBJ2-7, with TRBD1 matching 8 bases. There are 16 residues in the CDR3. The J segment lost 4 bases and the V segment lost 4 bases, leaving 13 bases of the junction unmatched. CDR1 is SGHNT and CDR2 is YYREEE in the germline V gene (reference sequence). The CDR3 sequence is CASSLRQGRRGYEQYF. The CDR3 DNA sequence: TGTGCCAGCAGCCTCAGACAGGGGCGGAGAGGGTACGAGCAGTACTTC.

The chain joins TRBV9 to TRBJ2-3; D is perhaps TRBD1 (6 bases). The CDR3 totals 15 residues. Germline V gene sequence: CDR1 SGDLS, CDR2 YYNGEE. V lost 5 bases, J lost 3 bases, and 16 bases lay in between. The CDR3 nucleotides read TGTGCCAGCAGTCGCGACCCCCAGGGGACAGATACGCAGTATTTT. It specifies CASSRDPQGTDTQYF.

The chain carries TRBV14 and TRBJ2-5; TRBD2 is a possible D gene (5 bases). V was shortened by 4 bases and J by 5 bases, with 14 bases between the two germline ends. CDR3 length equals 14 residues. CDR1 and CDR2 (germline): SGHDN, FVKESK. CDR3 nucleotides: TGTGCCAGCAGCCGCGGACTGCTTGGGGAGACCCAGTACTTC. Its protein is CASSRGLLGETQYF.

This clone is a singleton in its sample. J is TRBJ2-1 and V is TRBV10-1; 11 bases match TRBD2. The CDR3 runs 15 residues. Trimming at V came to 6 bases and at J to 4 bases, leaving 5 bases not matched to a gene. Per germline, CDR1 WNHNN and CDR2 SYGVQD (reference sequence). CDR3 nucleotides: TGCGCCAGCAGGGGAGGGACTAGCGGATACAATGAGCAGTTCTTC. This gives the protein CASRGGTSGYNEQFF.

The V gene is TRBV7-9, the J gene TRBJ1-1, with a weak D call TRBD1 (6 bases). This CDR3 contains 16 residues. Germline V gene sequence: CDR1 SEHNR, CDR2 FQNEAQ (reference sequence). V was clipped by 2 bases and J by 3 bases, with 16 bases between them. As DNA, the CDR3 is TGTGCCAGCAGCTTATGGGCCAGGGGAGTGGACACTGAAGCTTTCTTT. Protein: CASSLWARGVDTEAFF. The full variable domain, its missing parts supplied by reference TRBV7-9 and TRBJ1-1, is DTGVSQNPRHKITKRGQNVTFRCDPISEHNRLYWYRQTLGQGPEFLTYFQNEAQLEKSRLLSDRFSAERPKGSFSTLEIQRTEQGDSAMYLCASSLWARGVDTEAFFGQGTRLTVV.